The T cell receptor beta chain described here comes from a study of CD8 T cells in ankylosing spondylitis (dated by TCRdb to 2016 to 2017). Notes on the research overall: The study profiled T cell receptor beta repertoires in healthy donors and ankylosing spondylitis patients to find disease-linked TCR variants. The whole study cohort included 85 to 120 healthy donors and 20 to 25 ankylosing spondylitis patients. Samples of peripheral blood were taken, and for ankylosing spondylitis patients, synovial fluid was collected as well.

The sequencing machine was an Illumina HiSeq 2500. Quantitative 5'-RACE with molecular barcodes was the method used to prepare the TCR beta libraries. The paper's processing steps were these. To identify disease-linked TCR variants, a new computational method was used, one built on a probabilistic model of VDJ rearrangement. TCRdb's own reprocessing of the public reads used fastp at Q25 and MiXCR and kept productive beta chains. Rows merge per CDR3 protein into single entries with the most common DNA and genes. The V and J calls reflect TCRdb's pipeline rather than the authors' work. The sample table shows roughly 200,000 distinct CDR3 sequences, and approximately 24% are seen once. Of the sample, approximately 6.6% falls within the top ten clones. Trimming takes 4 bases off V and 4 bases off J; junction bases not matched to a gene: 5. From the cysteine up to the phenylalanine, the CDR3 has a length of 15 residues. The entry retains the CDR3 DNA only, 45 bases that are in frame from base 1.

This clonotype has just one count. What antigen it recognizes has not been identified. No much larger clonotype is one base removed from it; base qualities were not supplied. A lone read is weak support. Study-level results and caveats: In peripheral blood, the disease-linked clones were found at relatively low frequencies and had a CD8+ phenotype. Some TCR beta motif variants had previously been reported in synovial fluid and blood of reactive arthritis patients, which suggested common disease-initiation mechanisms. Blood from ankylosing spondylitis patients appeared to be characterized by a TCR beta motif composed of eight highly homologous amino acid variants. The disease-linked clones were reported as significantly enriched in matched synovial fluid samples from ankylosing spondylitis patients.

The sequence was collected from a male donor with ankylosing spondylitis or in good health (not recorded which). Recombination linked TRBV12-3 or TRBV12-4 to TRBJ2-3; the junction holds 10 bases that match TRBD2. Sample: blood, either unsorted or a sorted T cell fraction (not recorded which). The CDR3 reads CASSWGSGGPDTQYF. The sequence in DNA is TGTGCCAGCAGTTGGGGTAGCGGGGGGCCAGATACGCAGTATTTT.